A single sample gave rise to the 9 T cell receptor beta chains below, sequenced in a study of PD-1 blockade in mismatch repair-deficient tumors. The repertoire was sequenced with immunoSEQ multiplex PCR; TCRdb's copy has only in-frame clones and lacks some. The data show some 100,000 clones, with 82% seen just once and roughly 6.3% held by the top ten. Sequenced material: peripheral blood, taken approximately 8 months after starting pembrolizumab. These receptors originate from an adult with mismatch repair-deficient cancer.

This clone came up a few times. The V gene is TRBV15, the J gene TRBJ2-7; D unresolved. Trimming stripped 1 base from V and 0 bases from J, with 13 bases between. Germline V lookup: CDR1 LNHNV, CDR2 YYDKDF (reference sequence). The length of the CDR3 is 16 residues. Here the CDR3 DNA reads TGTGCCACCAGCAGAGTCGCAGGACGGTACTCCTACGAGCAGTACTTC. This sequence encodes CATSRVAGRYSYEQYF.

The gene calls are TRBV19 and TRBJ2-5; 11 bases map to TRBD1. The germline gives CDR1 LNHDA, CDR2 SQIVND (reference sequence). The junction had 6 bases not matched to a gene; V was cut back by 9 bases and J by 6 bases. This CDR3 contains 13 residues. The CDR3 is CASGQGARKTQYF. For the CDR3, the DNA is TGTGCCAGCGGACAGGGGGCTCGCAAGACCCAGTACTTC. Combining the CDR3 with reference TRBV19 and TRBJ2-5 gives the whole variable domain DGGITQSPKYLFRKEGQNVTLSCEQNLNHDAMYWYRQDPGQGLRLIYYSQIVNDFQKGDIAEGYSVSREKKESFPLTVTSAQKNPTAFYLCASGQGARKTQYFGPGTRLLVL.

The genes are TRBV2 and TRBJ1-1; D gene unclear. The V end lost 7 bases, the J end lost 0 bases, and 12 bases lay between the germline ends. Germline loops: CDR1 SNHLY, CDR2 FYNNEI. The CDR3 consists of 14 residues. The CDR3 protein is CASKPEGMNTEAFF. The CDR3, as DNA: TGTGCCAGCAAGCCGGAGGGAATGAACACTGAAGCTTTCTTT.

The CDR3 DNA reads TGTGCCGGATACGACCGGGACAGGGGAGGCACTGAAGCTTTCTTT. It translates to CAGYDRDRGGTEAFF. The J gene is TRBJ1-1, the V gene TRBV21-1; TRBD1 reflects the table's D call only, with no check against the DNA. TRBV21-1 is a recognized pseudogene. There are 15 residues in the CDR3.

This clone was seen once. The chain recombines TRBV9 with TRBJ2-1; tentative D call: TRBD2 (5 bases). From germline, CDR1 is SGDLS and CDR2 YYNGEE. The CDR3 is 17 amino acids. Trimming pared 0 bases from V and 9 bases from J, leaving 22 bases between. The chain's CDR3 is CASSVAARAGPFGEQFF. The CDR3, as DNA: TGTGCCAGCAGCGTAGCAGCGAGGGCCGGACCGTTCGGTGAGCAGTTCTTC. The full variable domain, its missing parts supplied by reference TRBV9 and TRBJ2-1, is DSGVTQTPKHLITATGQRVTLRCSPRSGDLSVYWYQQSLDQGLQFLIQYYNGEERAKGNILERFSAQQFPDLHSELNLSSLELGDSALYFCASSVAARAGPFGEQFFGPGTRLTVL.

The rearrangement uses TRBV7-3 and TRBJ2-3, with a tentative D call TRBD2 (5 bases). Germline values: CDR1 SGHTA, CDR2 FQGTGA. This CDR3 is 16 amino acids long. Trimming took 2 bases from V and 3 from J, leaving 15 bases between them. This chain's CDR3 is CASSLSGSRGTDTQYF. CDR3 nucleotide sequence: TGTGCCAGCAGCTTATCCGGGTCCCGAGGGACAGATACGCAGTATTTT. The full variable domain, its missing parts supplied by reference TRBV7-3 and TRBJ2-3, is GAGVSQTPSNKVTEKGKYVELRCDPISGHTALYWYRQSLGQGPEFLIYFQGTGAADDSGLPNDRFFAVRPEGSVSTLKIQRTERGDSAVYLCASSLSGSRGTDTQYFGPGTRLTVL.

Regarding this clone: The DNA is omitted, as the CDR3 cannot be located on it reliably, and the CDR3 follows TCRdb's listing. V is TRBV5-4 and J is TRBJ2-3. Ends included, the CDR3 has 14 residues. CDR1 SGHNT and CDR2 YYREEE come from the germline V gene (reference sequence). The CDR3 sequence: CASSSSAAPDTQYF.

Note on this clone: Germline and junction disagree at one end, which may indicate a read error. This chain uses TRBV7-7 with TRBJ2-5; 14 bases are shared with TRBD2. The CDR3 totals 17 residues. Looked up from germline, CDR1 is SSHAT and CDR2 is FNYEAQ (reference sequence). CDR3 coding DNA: TGTGCTAGCACCCCCTTGCCAGGACTAGCGGGAGGAGAGACCCAGTACTTC. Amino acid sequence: CASTPLPGLAGGETQYF.

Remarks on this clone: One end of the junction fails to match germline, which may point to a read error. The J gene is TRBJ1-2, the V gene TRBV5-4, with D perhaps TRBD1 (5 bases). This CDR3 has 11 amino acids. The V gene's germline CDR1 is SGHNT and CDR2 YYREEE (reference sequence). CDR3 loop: CASSSSGAGSF. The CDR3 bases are TGTGCCAGCAGCTCGTCCGGGGCCGGGTCCTTC.